This T cell receptor (beta chain) originates from a study of vaccination effects on CD4 cells after COVID-19. On the study more broadly: Post-vaccine specimens arrived a median 72 days past the second dose. Broader study findings: Late after vaccination, infection- and vaccine-induced clones showed marked clonal contraction.

CDR3 size: 15 residues. Germline-derived CDR1 and CDR2 are LGHNA and YSLEER. Trimming stripped 1 base from V and 2 bases from J, with 12 bases between. Viral peptide pool expansion of antigen-specific CD4+ T cells preceded sequencing in the ViraFEST assay. After around ten days in culture, the CD4+ T cells were isolated. By PCR, the person was confirmed to have had SARS-CoV-2 infection between March and December 2020. Each participant received a vaccine that was either BNT162b2 or mRNA-1273, given as two doses. A density of about 1.8 million PBMC per well was used; these cells were cultured with around 10 IU/ml IL-2 and roughly 9.2 ug/ml peptides. With regard to this clone: Antigen specificity is unknown.

TCRdb keeps only in-frame clones here, not all; method: immunoSEQ multiplex PCR. Altogether almost 15,000 clones are present, approximately 80% being singletons, with the ten largest covering roughly 24%. The sequence derives from a human donor who had a prior SARS-CoV-2 infection. This chain links TRBV4-3 with TRBJ2-7, with D possibly TRBD1 on 6 matching bases. The starting material was CD4+ T cells from PBMCs cultured with HCoV-NL63 spike peptides, obtained after COVID-19 vaccination. The CDR3 region has the DNA TGCGCCAGCAGCCAAGGACAGGAGAAACCCTACGAGCAGTACTTC. Translated, it gives CASSQGQEKPYEQYF.